This T cell receptor (beta chain) was retrieved from a study of response to subunit inactivated influenza vaccine (dated by TCRdb to between 2017 and 2018). Notes on the research overall: To follow how T cells responded to a trivalent subunit inactivated influenza vaccine, the researchers relied on deep quantitative profiling of the T cell receptor repertoire.

This clonotype was counted a few times. The antigen this receptor binds is unknown. Nothing much larger sits one base from this clone, and base qualities are not available. Beyond this particular receptor, the publication reports: According to the authors, only a limited number of new T cells may be recruited by each seasonal influenza vaccination.

The library was obtained by RT-PCR. The instrument given in TCRdb is Illumina HiSeq 2500. TCRdb reworked the public reads: Q25 trimming with fastp, MiXCR clone assembly, productive beta chains retained. Identical CDR3 protein sequences are pooled into one entry, listed with their most common genes and DNA. The sample profile shows around 710,000 distinct CDR3 sequences; roughly 13% of them were found once. Of the sample, less than 9% is held by the ten largest clones. The sequences come from PBMCs from blood, collected around two weeks before vaccination. The sequence derives from a man aged 45-60 years who received an inactivated influenza vaccine. Donor details come from another sample of the same person, matched by shared clones.

The DNA sequence is TGTGCCAGCAGCTTAGTACTGGGACTAGCGAGAGAGACCCAGTACTTC. Its protein product is CASSLVLGLARETQYF. This sequence uses TRBV7-9 and TRBJ2-5; 10 bases in between match TRBD2. CDR1 SEHNR and CDR2 FQNEAQ are derived from the germline V gene (reference sequence). Trimming leaves V shorter by 1 base and J shorter by 4 bases, with the junction holding 6 bases beyond the gene matches. The cysteine opens and the phenylalanine closes a CDR3 of 16 amino acids. The DNA shown is the 48-base CDR3, in frame from base 1.